This TCR beta chain was sequenced in a study of blood T cell repertoires in COVID-19. Study context: The samples span acute and convalescent COVID-19 from the United States, Italy and Spain.

As handled by the study authors: Amplifying reference gene primers gave estimates of nucleated cell counts. TCRdb's table, derived via immunoSEQ multiplex PCR, lists solely in-frame clones and lacks some. The V and J calls and clone size come from that table; D and trimming were worked out from the DNA. The sample consists of roughly 220,000 clones, 70% to 90% of them appearing once. Which cohort a participant joined came from the clinical history participants gave. Looked up from germline, CDR1 is SNHLY and CDR2 is FYNNEI. Trimming took off 4 bases at V and 1 base at J, with 14 bases between the two ends. The CDR3 runs 17 residues. This clone appeared a few times.

This sequence originates from a man aged 30 to 45 with acute COVID-19. The rearrangement uses TRBV2 and TRBJ1-6; D is perhaps TRBD1 (6 bases). The source material was PBMCs or T cells enriched from blood (not recorded which). The CDR3 nucleotides read TGTGCCAGCAGTGGAACAGGGCGAGAATCCTATAATTCACCCCTCCACTTT. It encodes CASSGTGRESYNSPLHF.